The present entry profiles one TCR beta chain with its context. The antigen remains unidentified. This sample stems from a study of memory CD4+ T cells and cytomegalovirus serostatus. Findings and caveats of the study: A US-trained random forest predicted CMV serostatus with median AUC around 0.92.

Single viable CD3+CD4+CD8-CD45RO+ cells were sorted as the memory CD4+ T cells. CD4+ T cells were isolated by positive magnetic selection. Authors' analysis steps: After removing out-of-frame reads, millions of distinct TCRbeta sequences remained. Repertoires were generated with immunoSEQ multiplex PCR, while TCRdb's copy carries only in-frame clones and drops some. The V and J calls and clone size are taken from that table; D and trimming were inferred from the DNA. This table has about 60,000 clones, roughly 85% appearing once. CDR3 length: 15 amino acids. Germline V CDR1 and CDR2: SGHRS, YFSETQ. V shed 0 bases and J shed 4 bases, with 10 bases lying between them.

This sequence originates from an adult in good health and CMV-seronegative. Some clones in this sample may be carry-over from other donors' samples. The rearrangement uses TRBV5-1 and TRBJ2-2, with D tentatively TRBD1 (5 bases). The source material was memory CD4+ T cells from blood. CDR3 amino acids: CASSLEGRGTGELFF. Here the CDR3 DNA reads TGCGCCAGCAGCTTGGAGGGTAGGGGCACCGGGGAGCTGTTTTTT.